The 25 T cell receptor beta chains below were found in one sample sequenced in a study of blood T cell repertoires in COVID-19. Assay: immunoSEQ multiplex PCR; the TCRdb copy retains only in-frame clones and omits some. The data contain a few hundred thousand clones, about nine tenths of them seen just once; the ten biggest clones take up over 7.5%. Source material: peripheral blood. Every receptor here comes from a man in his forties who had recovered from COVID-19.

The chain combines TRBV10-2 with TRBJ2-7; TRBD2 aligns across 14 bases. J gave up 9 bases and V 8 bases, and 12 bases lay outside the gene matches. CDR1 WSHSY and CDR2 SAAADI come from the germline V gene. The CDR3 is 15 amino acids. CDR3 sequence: CASGLAGGSSLGQYF. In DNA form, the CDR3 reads TGCGCCAGCGGACTAGCGGGGGGCTCCTCCCTGGGGCAGTACTTC.

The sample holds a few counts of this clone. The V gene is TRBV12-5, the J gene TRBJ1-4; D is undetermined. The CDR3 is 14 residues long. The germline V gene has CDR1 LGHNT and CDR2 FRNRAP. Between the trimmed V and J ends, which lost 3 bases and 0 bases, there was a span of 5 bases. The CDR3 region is CASGLSSTNEKLFF. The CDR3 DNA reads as TGTGCTAGTGGTTTATCGTCAACTAATGAAAAACTGTTTTTT.

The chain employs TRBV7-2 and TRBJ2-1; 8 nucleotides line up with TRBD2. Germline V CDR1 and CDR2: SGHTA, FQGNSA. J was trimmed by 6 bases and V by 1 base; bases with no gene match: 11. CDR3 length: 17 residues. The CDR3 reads CASSLVAGGLTSNEQFF. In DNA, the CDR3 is TGTGCCAGCAGCTTAGTTGCGGGGGGACTAACCAGCAATGAGCAGTTCTTC.

For the CDR3, the DNA is TGTGCCAGCAGCTCACCTGGGACTAGCGGGACAGATACGCAGTATTTT. Translation: CASSSPGTSGTDTQYF. The chain combines TRBV27 with TRBJ2-3, with 12 nucleotides matching TRBD2. The CDR3 spans 16 residues. Per germline, CDR1 MNHEY and CDR2 SMNVEV (reference sequence). V was clipped by 6 bases and J by 3 bases; unmatched bases: 7.

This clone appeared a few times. Written as DNA, the CDR3 is TGTGCCAGCAGCCCCGGAGCGGACACTGAAGCTTTCTTT. Protein sequence: CASSPGADTEAFF. V is TRBV6-5 and J is TRBJ1-1; D is unclear. There are 13 residues in the CDR3. Trimming cost V 6 bases and J 3 bases, with 11 bases left between them. Germline assignment: CDR1 MNHEY and CDR2 SVGAGI.

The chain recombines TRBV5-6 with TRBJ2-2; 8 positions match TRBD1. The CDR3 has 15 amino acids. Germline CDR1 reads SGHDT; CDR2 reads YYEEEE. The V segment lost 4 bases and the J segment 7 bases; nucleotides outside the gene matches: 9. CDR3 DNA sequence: TGTGCCAGCAGCACCGGGACAGGAGGTGTCGGGGAGCTGTTTTTT. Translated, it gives CASSTGTGGVGELFF.

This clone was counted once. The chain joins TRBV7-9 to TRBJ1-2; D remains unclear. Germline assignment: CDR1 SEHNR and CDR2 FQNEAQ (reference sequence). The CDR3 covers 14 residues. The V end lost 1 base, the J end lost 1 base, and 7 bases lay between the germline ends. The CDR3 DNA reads TGTGCCAGCAGCTTAGGGGCCTTTAACTATGGCTACACCTTC. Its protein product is CASSLGAFNYGYTF.

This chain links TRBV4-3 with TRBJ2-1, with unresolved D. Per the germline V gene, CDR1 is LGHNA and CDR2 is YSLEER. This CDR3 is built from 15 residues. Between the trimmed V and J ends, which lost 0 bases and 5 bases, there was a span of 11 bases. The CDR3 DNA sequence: TGCGCCAGCAGCCAAGAGAGTATCCCGAACAATGAGCAGTTCTTC. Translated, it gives CASSQESIPNNEQFF.

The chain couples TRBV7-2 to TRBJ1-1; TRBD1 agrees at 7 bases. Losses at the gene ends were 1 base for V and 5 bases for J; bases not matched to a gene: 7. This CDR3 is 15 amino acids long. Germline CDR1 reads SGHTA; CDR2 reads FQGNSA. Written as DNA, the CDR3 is TGTGCCAGCAGCTTAGTATCCACAGGGGAGACTGAAGCTTTCTTT. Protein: CASSLVSTGETEAFF.

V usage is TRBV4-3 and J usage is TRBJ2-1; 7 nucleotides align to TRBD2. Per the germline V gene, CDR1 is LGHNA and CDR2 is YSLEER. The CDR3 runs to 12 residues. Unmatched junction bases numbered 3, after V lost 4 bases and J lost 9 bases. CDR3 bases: TGCGCCAGCAGCCCCGCGGGGGTTGAGCAGTTCTTC. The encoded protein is CASSPAGVEQFF.

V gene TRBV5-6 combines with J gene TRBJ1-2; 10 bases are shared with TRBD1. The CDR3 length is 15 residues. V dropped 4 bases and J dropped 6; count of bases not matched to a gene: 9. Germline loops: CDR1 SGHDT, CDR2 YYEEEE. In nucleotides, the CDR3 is TGTGCCAGCAGCGTGCCGGGACAGGGGTTAGATGGCTACACCTTC. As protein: CASSVPGQGLDGYTF.

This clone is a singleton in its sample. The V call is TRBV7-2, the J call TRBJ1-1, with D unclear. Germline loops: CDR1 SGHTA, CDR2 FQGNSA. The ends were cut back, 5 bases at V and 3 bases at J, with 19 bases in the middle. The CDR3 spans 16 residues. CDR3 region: CASSPKRVLRDTEAFF. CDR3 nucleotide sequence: TGTGCCAGCAGCCCCAAAAGGGTTCTGAGGGACACTGAAGCTTTCTTT.

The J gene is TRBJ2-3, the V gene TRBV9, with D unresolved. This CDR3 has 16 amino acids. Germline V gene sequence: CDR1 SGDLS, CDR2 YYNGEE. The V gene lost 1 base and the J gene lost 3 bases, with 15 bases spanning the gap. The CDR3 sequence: CASSVKPAKETDTQYF. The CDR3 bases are TGTGCCAGCAGCGTAAAGCCAGCTAAGGAGACAGATACGCAGTATTTT.

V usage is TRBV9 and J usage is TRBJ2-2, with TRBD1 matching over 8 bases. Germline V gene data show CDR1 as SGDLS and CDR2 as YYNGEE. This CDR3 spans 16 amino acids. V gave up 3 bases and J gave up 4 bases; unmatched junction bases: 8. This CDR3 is CASSDPQGAITGELFF. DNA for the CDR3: TGTGCCAGCAGCGACCCCCAGGGGGCCATCACCGGGGAGCTGTTTTTT.

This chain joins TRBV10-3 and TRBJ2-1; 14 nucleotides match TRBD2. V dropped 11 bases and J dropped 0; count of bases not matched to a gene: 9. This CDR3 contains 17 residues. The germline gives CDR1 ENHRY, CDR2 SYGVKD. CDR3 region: CAVSRTSGRNSYNEQFF. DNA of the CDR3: TGTGCCGTCTCCAGGACTAGCGGGAGGAACTCCTACAATGAGCAGTTCTTC.

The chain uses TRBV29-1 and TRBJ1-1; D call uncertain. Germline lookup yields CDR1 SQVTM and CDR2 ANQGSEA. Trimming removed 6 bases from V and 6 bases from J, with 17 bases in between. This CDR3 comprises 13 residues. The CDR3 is CSVDRPRSPEAFF. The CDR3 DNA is TGCAGCGTAGATCGGCCCCGGAGCCCTGAAGCTTTCTTT. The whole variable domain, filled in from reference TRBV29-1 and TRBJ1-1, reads SAVISQKPSRDICQRGTSLTIQCQVDSQVTMMFWYRQQPGQSLTLIATANQGSEATYESGFVIDKFPISRPNLTFSTLTVSNMSPEDSSIYLCSVDRPRSPEAFFGQGTRLTVV.

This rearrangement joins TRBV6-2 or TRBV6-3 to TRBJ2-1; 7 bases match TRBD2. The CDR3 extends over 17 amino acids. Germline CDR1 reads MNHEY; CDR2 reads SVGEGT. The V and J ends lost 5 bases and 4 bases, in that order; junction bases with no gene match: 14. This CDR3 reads CASSPNPSGASYNEQFF. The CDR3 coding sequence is TGTGCCAGCAGTCCAAATCCCAGCGGGGCCTCTTACAATGAGCAGTTCTTC.

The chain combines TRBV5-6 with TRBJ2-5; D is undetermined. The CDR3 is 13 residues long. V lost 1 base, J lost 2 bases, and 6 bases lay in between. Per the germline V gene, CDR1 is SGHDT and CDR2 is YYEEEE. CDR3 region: CASSLSHQETQYF. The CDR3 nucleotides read TGTGCCAGCAGCTTGTCCCATCAAGAGACCCAGTACTTC.

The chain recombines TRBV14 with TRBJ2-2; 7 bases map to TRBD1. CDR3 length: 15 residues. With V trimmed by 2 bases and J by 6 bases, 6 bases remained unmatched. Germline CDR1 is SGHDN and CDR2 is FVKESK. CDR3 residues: CASSQITGVAGELFF. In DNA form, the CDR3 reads TGTGCCAGCAGCCAAATCACAGGGGTGGCCGGGGAGCTGTTTTTT.

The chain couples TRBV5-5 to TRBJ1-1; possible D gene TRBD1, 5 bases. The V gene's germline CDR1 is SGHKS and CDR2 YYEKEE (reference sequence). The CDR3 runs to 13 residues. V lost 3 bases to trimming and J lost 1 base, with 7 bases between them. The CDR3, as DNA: TGTGCCAGCAGCTCCACAGGGAACACTGAAGCTTTCTTT. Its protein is CASSSTGNTEAFF.

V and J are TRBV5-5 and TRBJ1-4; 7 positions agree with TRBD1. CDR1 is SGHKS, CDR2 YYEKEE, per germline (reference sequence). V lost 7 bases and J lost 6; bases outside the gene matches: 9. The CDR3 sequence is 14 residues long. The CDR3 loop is CASQEGDSYEKLFF. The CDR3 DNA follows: TGTGCCAGCCAAGAGGGGGACAGCTATGAAAAACTGTTTTTT.

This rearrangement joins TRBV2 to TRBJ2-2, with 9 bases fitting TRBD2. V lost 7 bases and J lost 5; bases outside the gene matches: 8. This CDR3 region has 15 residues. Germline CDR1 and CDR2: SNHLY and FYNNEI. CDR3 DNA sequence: TGTGCCAGCACCCTGCCAGCGGGGGGAACCGGGGAGCTGTTTTTT. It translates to CASTLPAGGTGELFF.

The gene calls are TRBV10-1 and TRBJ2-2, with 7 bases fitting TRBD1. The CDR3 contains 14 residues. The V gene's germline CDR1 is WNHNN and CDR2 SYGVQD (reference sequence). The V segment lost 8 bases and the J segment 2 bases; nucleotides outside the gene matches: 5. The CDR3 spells CASLQGNNTGELFF. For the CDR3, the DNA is TGCGCCAGCTTACAGGGGAACAACACCGGGGAGCTGTTTTTT.

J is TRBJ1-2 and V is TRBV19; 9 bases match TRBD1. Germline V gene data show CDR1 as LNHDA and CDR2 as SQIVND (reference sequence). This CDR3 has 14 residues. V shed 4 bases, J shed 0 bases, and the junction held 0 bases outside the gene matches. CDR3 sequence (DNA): TGTGCCAGTAGTAGGACAGGGGCTAACTATGGCTACACCTTC. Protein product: CASSRTGANYGYTF. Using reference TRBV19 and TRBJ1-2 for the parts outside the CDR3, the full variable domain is DGGITQSPKYLFRKEGQNVTLSCEQNLNHDAMYWYRQDPGQGLRLIYYSQIVNDFQKGDIAEGYSVSREKKESFPLTVTSAQKNPTAFYLCASSRTGANYGYTFGSGTRLTVV.

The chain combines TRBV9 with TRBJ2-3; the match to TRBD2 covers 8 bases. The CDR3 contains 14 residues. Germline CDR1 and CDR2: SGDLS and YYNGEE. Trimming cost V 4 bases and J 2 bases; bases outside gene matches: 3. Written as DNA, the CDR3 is TGTGCCAGCAGCCGGGGGGGTCACACAGATACGCAGTATTTT. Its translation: CASSRGGHTDTQYF.